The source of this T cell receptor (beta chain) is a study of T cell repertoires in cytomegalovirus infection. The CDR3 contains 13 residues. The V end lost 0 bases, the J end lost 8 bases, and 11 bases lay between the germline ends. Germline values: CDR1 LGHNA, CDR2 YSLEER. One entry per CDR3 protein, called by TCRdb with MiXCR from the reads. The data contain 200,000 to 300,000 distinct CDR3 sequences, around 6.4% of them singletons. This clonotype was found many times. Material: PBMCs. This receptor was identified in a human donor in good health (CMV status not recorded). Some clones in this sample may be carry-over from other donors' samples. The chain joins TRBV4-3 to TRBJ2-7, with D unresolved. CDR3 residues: CASSQEVHHQQYF. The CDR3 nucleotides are TGCGCCAGCAGCCAAGAAGTCCACCACCAGCAGTACTTC.